Sequencing of this T cell receptor beta chain was carried out in a study of blood T cell repertoires in COVID-19. Turning to the study itself: Samples of COVID-19 (acute and convalescent) were obtained from the United States, Italy and Spain.

Profiled with immunoSEQ multiplex PCR; TCRdb holds only in-frame clones, not every one. The sample holds about 210,000 clones, about 88% seen once. The germline CDR1 and CDR2 sequences are SQVTM and ANQGSEA. CDR3 length: 13 residues. Trimming took 7 bases from V and 3 from J; bases not matched to a gene: 4. The TCR was taken from a man aged 65 to 85 with acute or convalescent COVID-19. The genes are TRBV29-1 and TRBJ2-3; 10 positions agree with TRBD2. The material sequenced was peripheral blood. The DNA of the CDR3 is TGCAGCGCCTTAGCGGGAGGAACAGATACGCAGTATTTT. Its protein is CSALAGGTDTQYF.